One sample yielded the 2 T cell receptor beta chains listed below, sequenced in a study of beta chain features in type 1 diabetes. Sequencing targeted expressed TCRB transcripts, as all isolated RNA had been reverse transcribed. The protocol was immunoSEQ multiplex PCR, while the TCRdb copy is restricted to in-frame clones and leaves out a portion. The data contain roughly 300,000 clones, approximately 14% of them singletons. Material for sequencing was central memory CD4+ T cells from blood. The origin of the receptors is a man younger than 40 in good health.

The chain has TRBV19 and TRBJ2-3; D possibly corresponds to TRBD1 (6 bases). The CDR3 runs to 15 residues. The V end was cut by 4 bases, the J end by 1 base, with 12 bases between. Germline CDR1 and CDR2: LNHDA and SQIVND (reference sequence). In nucleotides, the CDR3 is TGTGCCAGTAGTAAGGGACAAAGCGGCACAGATACGCAGTATTTT. This codes for CASSKGQSGTDTQYF.

This chain uses TRBV7-6 with TRBJ1-3, with TRBD1 as a possible D gene (5 bases). Trimming took 2 bases from V and 0 from J, leaving 14 bases between them. CDR1 and CDR2 from the germline V gene are SGHVS and FNYEAQ. The CDR3 is 17 amino acids. The CDR3 DNA is TGTGCCAGCAGCTTAACCCGCGGGCAGGGCTCTGGAAACACCATATATTTT. Protein sequence: CASSLTRGQGSGNTIYF. Filled out from reference TRBV7-6 and TRBJ1-3, the complete variable domain reads GAGVSQSPRYKVTKRGQDVALRCDPISGHVSLYWYRQALGQGPEFLTYFNYEAQQDKSGLPNDRFSAERPEGSISTLTIQRTEQRDSAMYRCASSLTRGQGSGNTIYFGEGSWLTVV.